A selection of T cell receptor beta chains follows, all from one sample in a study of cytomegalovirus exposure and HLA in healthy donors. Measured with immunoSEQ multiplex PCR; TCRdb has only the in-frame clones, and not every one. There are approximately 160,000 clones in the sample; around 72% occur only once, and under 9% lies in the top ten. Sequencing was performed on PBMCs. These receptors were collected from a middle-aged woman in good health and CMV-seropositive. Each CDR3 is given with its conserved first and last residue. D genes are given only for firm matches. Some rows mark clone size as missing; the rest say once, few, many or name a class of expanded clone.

TGTGCCAGCAGCCAAGATTACGGGGTTCCCCGTGGACAGTCCCAAGAGACCCAGTACTTC	CASSQDYGVPRGQSQETQYF	-	TRBJ2-5	TRBV4-2	-
TGTGCCAGCAGCCCTCCAGGGGTTGGGTATAATTCACCCCTCCACTTT	CASSPPGVGYNSPLHF	-	TRBJ1-6	TRBV9	-
TGTGCCAGCGGCAGGGCAGGAGAGACCCAGTACTTC	CASGRAGETQYF	-	TRBJ2-5	TRBV7-2	-
TGTGCCAGCGCAAGGGGCGTCACTGAAGCTTTCTTT	CASARGVTEAFF	few	TRBJ1-1	TRBV28	-
TGCGCCAGCAGTGGGACAGGCGGGATTCCAGCTTTCTTT	CASSGTGGIPAFF	-	TRBJ1-1	TRBV10-1	TRBD1
TGTGCCAGCAGTTCCCCACAGGGGTTCGCCTACGAGCAGTACTTC	CASSSPQGFAYEQYF	-	TRBJ2-7	TRBV6-5	TRBD1
TGTGCCAGCAGGCCCGGAGGGATGCGCGGGGAGCTGTTTTTT	CASRPGGMRGELFF	-	TRBJ2-2	TRBV5-4	-
TGTGCCAGCAGCTTGGAGGCACGGAGCTCTGGCTACACCTTC	CASSLEARSSGYTF	-	TRBJ1-2	TRBV5-5	-
TGTGCCAGTAGTATAACAGGGGTCCCGAACACTGAAGCTTTCTTT	CASSITGVPNTEAFF	-	TRBJ1-1	TRBV19	TRBD1
TGTGCCAGCAGCTTAGCTTGGCAGGGGAGTCAGCCCCAGCATTTT	CASSLAWQGSQPQHF	-	TRBJ1-5	TRBV7-2	-
TGTGCCAGCTCTAGGGACAGGGGGCCGCTGGGACTGTTTTTT	CASSRDRGPLGLFF	once	TRBJ1-4	TRBV6-1	TRBD1
TGCGCCAGCAGCTTGGGGGGGACAGGTTTGAATGGCTACACCTTC	CASSLGGTGLNGYTF	-	TRBJ1-2	TRBV5-1	TRBD1
TGTGCCAGCAGCCCCAGTGCTACAGACGGGGGAGTTGTCGCTTTAAATGGCTACACCTTC	CASSPSATDGGVVALNGYTF	few	TRBJ1-2	TRBV7-3	-
TGTGCCAGCAGTGAAGGACAGGAGAACACTGAAGCTTTCTTT	CASSEGQENTEAFF	few	TRBJ1-1	TRBV6-1	-
TGTGCCGTGACAGGGGGAGTGCGGATAACTGAAGCTTTCTTT	CAVTGGVRITEAFF	few	TRBJ1-1	TRBV30	TRBD1
TGTGCCAGCAGCTTCCCCTTACAGGATTACAATGAGCAGTTCTTC	CASSFPLQDYNEQFF	-	TRBJ2-1	TRBV11-2	-
TGCGCCAGCAGCTTGCGGGGAAACAGTCAGTACTTC	CASSLRGNSQYF	-	TRBJ2-4	TRBV5-1	-
TGTGCCAGCCCTCCCCCGGTGTTTTCGGCTGAAGCTTTCTTT	CASPPPVFSAEAFF	-	TRBJ1-1	TRBV6-6	-
TGTGCCAGCAGTGAGCTCAGGAACACTGAAGCTTTCTTT	CASSELRNTEAFF	once	TRBJ1-1	TRBV2	-
TGTGCCAGTAGTATAGGAAGCAGCACAGATACGCAGTATTTT	CASSIGSSTDTQYF	-	TRBJ2-3	TRBV19	-
TGTGCCAGCAGTAGCGGGGGTAAAGATACGCAGTATTTT	CASSSGGKDTQYF	-	TRBJ2-3	TRBV5-4	TRBD2
TGTTCCAGCAGCTCCGGGACAACTCCTTGGGTTCGTGGAGCTTTCTTT	CSSSSGTTPWVRGAFF	once	TRBJ1-1	TRBV7-9	-
TGTGCCAGCAGTTTACTACAGGGCTCTGGGGCCAACGGCCTGACTTTC	CASSLLQGSGANGLTF	-	TRBJ2-6	TRBV28	-
TGTGCCAGTAGTTCCCGGACAGCTTTGAACACTGAAGCTTTCTTT	CASSSRTALNTEAFF	-	TRBJ1-1	TRBV19	-
TGTGCCAGCAGCCGAGAGGGTGCAACTAATGAAAAACTGTTTTTT	CASSREGATNEKLFF	once	TRBJ1-4	TRBV7-9	-
TGTGCCAGCAGCCGGGACAGGGCAAACGGAAACACCATATATTTT	CASSRDRANGNTIYF	-	TRBJ1-3	TRBV5-6	TRBD1
TGTGCCAGCAGCTTAGACAGGGGGAAATTCGACGAGCAGTACTTC	CASSLDRGKFDEQYF	-	TRBJ2-7	TRBV11-1	TRBD1
TGTGCCAGCAGCCCCAGGACAGGGAACACTGAAGCTTTCTTT	CASSPRTGNTEAFF	-	TRBJ1-1	TRBV6-4	TRBD1
TGTGCCAGCAGTGAAAACAGGGGCCTGGGCAATCAGCCCCAGCATTTT	CASSENRGLGNQPQHF	-	TRBJ1-5	TRBV6-1	TRBD1
TGTGCCTGGAGTGGGGACAGGGTAGGAAACACCATATATTTT	CAWSGDRVGNTIYF	-	TRBJ1-3	TRBV30	TRBD1